This T cell receptor beta chain derives from a study of T cells after yellow fever vaccination. Study results and limitations: Among primary-vaccination clones, most reappeared after the booster, at around 97% for CD4 and more than 75% for CD8. Overlap between CD4 and CD8 compartments was detected for a small share of clonotypes. Weaker, the secondary response peaked sooner, at day 5 versus 15.

V was pared by 11 bases and J by 2 bases, with 9 bases of the junction left unmatched. The CDR3 length is 14 residues. The germline V gene encodes CDR1 SNHLY and CDR2 FYNNEI. Conversion of TCR transcripts into cDNA relied on 5'RACE template switching, which added a universal primer site and UMIs. One entry per CDR3 protein, called by TCRdb with MiXCR from the 5' RACE reads. The sample has just under 600,000 distinct CDR3 sequences; roughly 14% are singletons. This clonotype was picked up a small number of times. The antigen remains unidentified. This receptor was identified in a man aged 25 to 40 who received the YFV17D yellow fever vaccine. Here the sequenced sample was PBMCs, taken on the day of the yellow fever booster vaccination. The chain is built from TRBV2 and TRBJ2-3; 8 nucleotides agree with TRBD2. CDR3 sequence reads: CALRVAGTTDTQYF. As DNA, the CDR3 is TGTGCCCTCCGGGTAGCGGGAACCACAGATACGCAGTATTTT.